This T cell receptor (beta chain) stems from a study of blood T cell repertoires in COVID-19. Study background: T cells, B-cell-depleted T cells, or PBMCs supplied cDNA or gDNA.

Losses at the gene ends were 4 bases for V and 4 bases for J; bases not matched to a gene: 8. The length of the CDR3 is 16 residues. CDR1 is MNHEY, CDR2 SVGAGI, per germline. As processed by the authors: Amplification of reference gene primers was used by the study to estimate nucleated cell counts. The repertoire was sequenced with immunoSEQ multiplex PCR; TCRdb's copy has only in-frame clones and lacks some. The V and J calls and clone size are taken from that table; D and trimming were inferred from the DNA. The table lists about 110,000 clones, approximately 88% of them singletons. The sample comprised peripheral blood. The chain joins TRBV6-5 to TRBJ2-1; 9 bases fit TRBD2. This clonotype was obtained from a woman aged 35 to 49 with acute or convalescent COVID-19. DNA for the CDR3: TGTGCCAGCAGTTCTCGGGTAGCGGGGGAGTACAATGAGCAGTTCTTC. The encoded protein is CASSSRVAGEYNEQFF.